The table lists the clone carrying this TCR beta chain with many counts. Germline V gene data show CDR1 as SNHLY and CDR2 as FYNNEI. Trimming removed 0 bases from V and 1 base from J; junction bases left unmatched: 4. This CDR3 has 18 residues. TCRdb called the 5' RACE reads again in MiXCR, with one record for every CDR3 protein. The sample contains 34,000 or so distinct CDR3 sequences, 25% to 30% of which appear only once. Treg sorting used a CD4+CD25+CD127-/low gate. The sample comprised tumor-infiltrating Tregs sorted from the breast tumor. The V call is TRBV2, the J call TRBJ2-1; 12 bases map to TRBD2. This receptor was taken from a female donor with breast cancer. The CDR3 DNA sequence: TGTGCCAGCAGTGAAGCGGAGACTAGCGGGAGTTCCTACAATGAGCAGTTCTTC. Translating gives CASSEAETSGSSYNEQFF.